What follows are 18 T cell receptor beta chains derived from one specimen sequenced in a study of cytomegalovirus exposure and HLA in healthy donors. The PCR made use of 60 Vbeta and 13 Jbeta primers. Profiling relied on immunoSEQ multiplex PCR, and the TCRdb table lists in-frame clones only, not all of them. The sample records about 150,000 clones, roughly 71% being singletons. The sequenced material came from PBMCs. The receptor source for this set is a woman between 40 and 55 years old in good health and CMV-seronegative.

V gene TRBV4-1 combines with J gene TRBJ2-5; TRBD2 matches at 7 bases. The DNA end lines up better with TRBJ2-7; the J call may be wrong. The CDR3 length is 11 residues. Germline V gene data show CDR1 as MGHRA and CDR2 as YSYEKL. CDR3 amino acids: CASGRGDEQYF. CDR3 sequence (DNA): TGCGCCAGCGGTCGGGGGGACGAGCAGTACTTC.

This chain links TRBV5-1 with TRBJ1-1; D unresolved. CDR3 length: 15 amino acids. Germline-derived CDR1 and CDR2 are SGHRS and YFSETQ. Trimming removed 1 base at V and 4 bases at J, with 14 bases between. CDR3 bases: TGCGCCAGCAGCTTGACAAGCTCACGGGGCACTGAAGCTTTCTTT. It codes for CASSLTSSRGTEAFF.

The rearrangement uses TRBV4-2 and TRBJ2-2, with 15 bases identical to TRBD2. The CDR3 covers 18 residues. V lost 7 bases to trimming and J lost 5 bases; unmatched junction nucleotides: 11. Looked up from germline, CDR1 is LGHNA and CDR2 is YNFKEQ. The chain's CDR3 is CASNRGTSGGSKTGELFF. CDR3 coding DNA: TGTGCCAGCAACCGGGGGACTAGCGGGGGGAGCAAGACCGGGGAGCTGTTTTTT.

The chain is built from TRBV7-9 and TRBJ2-7; D might be TRBD2 (6 bases). With 5 bases removed from V and 5 bases from J, the gap between germline ends came to 13 bases. This CDR3 comprises 13 residues. Germline assignment: CDR1 SEHNR and CDR2 FQNEAQ (reference sequence). The CDR3 region is CASSALSGDEQYF. CDR3 DNA sequence: TGTGCCAGCAGCGCGCTATCGGGGGACGAGCAGTACTTC.

Details on this clone: Other nucleotide sequences in the sample specify the same CDR3. This rearrangement joins TRBV29-1 to TRBJ2-7, with TRBD1 as a possible D gene (6 bases). Trimming took off 7 bases at V and 2 bases at J, with 15 bases between the two ends. CDR3 length: 13 residues. CDR1 and CDR2 (germline): SQVTM, ANQGSEA. The CDR3 DNA reads as TGCAGCGGGGTGGACAGCACAACCTACGAGCAGTACTTC. The encoded protein is CSGVDSTTYEQYF.

This clone was detected once. The chain is built from TRBV5-4 and TRBJ1-2; tentatively, D is TRBD1 (6 bases). V shed 6 bases and J shed 4 bases, with 13 bases lying between them. CDR3 length: 13 residues. From germline, CDR1 is SGHNT and CDR2 YYREEE (reference sequence). For the CDR3, the DNA is TGTGCCAGCACTTTACAGGGAATCTATGGCTACACCTTC. It encodes CASTLQGIYGYTF.

This clone was counted a few times. The chain employs TRBV7-2 and TRBJ2-3, with D perhaps matching TRBD1 (5 bases). This CDR3 comprises 14 residues. Germline V lookup: CDR1 SGHTA, CDR2 FQGNSA. V gave up 0 bases and J gave up 4 bases, with 8 bases separating them. CDR3 loop: CASSLARVADTQYF. The CDR3 DNA is TGTGCCAGCAGCTTAGCCAGGGTGGCAGATACGCAGTATTTT.

The chain carries TRBV9 and TRBJ1-5, with D perhaps TRBD1 (6 bases). This CDR3 is built from 14 residues. V dropped 4 bases and J dropped 4 bases, with 12 bases sitting between them. Germline assignment: CDR1 SGDLS and CDR2 YYNGEE. The CDR3 sequence: CASSRRGGNQPQHF. CDR3 bases: TGTGCCAGCAGCAGGAGGGGGGGGAATCAGCCCCAGCATTTT.

The genes are TRBV9 and TRBJ1-2; the D gene is possibly TRBD1 (5 bases). V dropped 0 bases and J dropped 0 bases, with 9 bases sitting between them. Germline V gene lookup returns CDR1 SGDLS and CDR2 YYNGEE. This CDR3 region has 15 residues. Here the CDR3 reads CASSVDGASNYGYTF. As DNA, the CDR3 is TGTGCCAGCAGCGTAGATGGGGCCTCTAACTATGGCTACACCTTC.

The CDR3 coding sequence is TGTGCCAGCTCACCACGGGACAGTTTCAACTATGGCTACACCTTC. Protein sequence: CASSPRDSFNYGYTF. J is TRBJ1-2 and V is TRBV18; TRBD1 matches 7 bases. Germline V gene data show CDR1 as KGHSH and CDR2 as LQKENI. The CDR3 totals 15 residues. Unmatched junction bases numbered 4, after V lost 1 base and J lost 2 bases.

The chain uses TRBV13 and TRBJ1-1; no firm D call. Looked up from germline, CDR1 is PRHDT and CDR2 is FYEKMQ (reference sequence). Trimming took off 5 bases at V and 3 bases at J, with 13 bases between the two ends. CDR3 length: 14 residues. The CDR3 here is CASSPGERHTEAFF. In nucleotides, the CDR3 is TGTGCCAGCAGCCCCGGAGAGAGGCACACTGAAGCTTTCTTT.

V usage is TRBV2 and J usage is TRBJ1-2, with TRBD1 as a possible D gene (5 bases). CDR1 is SNHLY and CDR2 is FYNNEI in the germline V gene. Trimming removed 8 bases from V and 6 bases from J, with 13 bases in between. This CDR3 spans 12 amino acids. The CDR3 DNA reads as TGTGCCAGCCGGGAGGGGTCAGATGGCTACACCTTC. Protein: CASREGSDGYTF. Variable domain in full (rest from reference TRBV2 and TRBJ1-2): EPEVTQTPSHQVTQMGQEVILRCVPISNHLYFYWYRQILGQKVEFLVSFYNNEISEKSEIFDDQFSVERPDGSNFTLKIRSTKLEDSAMYFCASREGSDGYTFGSGTRLTVV.

The chain has TRBV18 and TRBJ1-1, with D unclear. The CDR3 spans 15 residues. With 2 bases removed from V and 1 base from J, the gap between germline ends came to 11 bases. Germline CDR1 KGHSH, CDR2 LQKENI. CDR3 DNA: TGTGCCAGCTCACCAGTGGCGGGTTCGAACACTGAAGCTTTCTTT. As protein: CASSPVAGSNTEAFF.

J is TRBJ1-1 and V is TRBV30; D remains ambiguous. The CDR3 runs to 10 residues. The V and J ends lost 3 bases and 8 bases respectively, with 7 bases between them. Per germline, CDR1 GTSNPN and CDR2 SVGIG (reference sequence). CDR3 bases: TGTGCCTGGAGACTGCGAGAAGCTTTCTTT. It is translated as CAWRLREAFF. The full variable domain, in which reference TRBV30 and TRBJ1-1 provide the parts outside the CDR3, is SQTIHQWPATLVQPVGSPLSLECTVEGTSNPNLYWYRQAAGRGLQLLFYSVGIGQISSEVPQNLSASRPQDRQFILSSKKLLLSDSGFYLCAWRLREAFFGQGTRLTVV.

The V call is TRBV29-1, the J call TRBJ1-2, with D maybe TRBD1 (5 bases). V dropped 7 bases and J dropped 4 bases, with 16 bases sitting between them. The length of the CDR3 is 13 residues. Germline V lookup: CDR1 SQVTM, CDR2 ANQGSEA. This CDR3 reads CSAGDGTVYGYTF. CDR3 coding DNA: TGCAGCGCGGGGGACGGTACGGTCTATGGCTACACCTTC.

The V call is TRBV19, the J call TRBJ2-1; a possible D gene is TRBD2 (5 bases). The CDR3 length is 14 residues. Germline V CDR1 and CDR2: LNHDA, SQIVND (reference sequence). The V gene lost 6 bases and the J gene lost 5 bases, with 14 bases spanning the gap. CDR3 region: CASRGEAWNNEQFF. As DNA, the CDR3 is TGTGCCAGTAGGGGAGAGGCATGGAACAATGAGCAGTTCTTC.

This clone was seen only once. The rearrangement joins TRBV7-9 to TRBJ2-5, with D unresolved. The germline CDR1 and CDR2 sequences are SEHNR and FQNEAQ (reference sequence). The CDR3 extends over 14 amino acids. V was trimmed by 5 bases and J by 0 bases, leaving 10 bases between them. The CDR3 reads CASSPAGYQETQYF. The DNA for the CDR3 is TGTGCCAGCAGCCCGGCAGGCTACCAAGAGACCCAGTACTTC.

On this clone itself: A junction end diverges from the germline sequence, so it may reflect a read error. J is TRBJ1-4 and V is TRBV7-9; TRBD1 agrees at 11 bases. The CDR3 length is 13 residues. The germline V gene encodes CDR1 SEHNR and CDR2 FQNEAQ (reference sequence). The CDR3 here is CASSYAGTGGIHF. CDR3 nucleotides: TGTGCCAGCAGCTACGCCGGGACAGGGGGGATCCATTTT.